Reported below is one T cell receptor beta chain. No cognate antigen has been identified for it. There are no base qualities to consult, and no much larger clone falls within one base. TCRbeta CDR3 regions were amplified from genomic DNA using the immunoSEQ Assay, a bias-controlled multiplex PCR. As for the authors' bioinformatics: Nucleated cell counts per sample were estimated from amplification of reference gene primers within the assay. Sequence reads were collapsed and filtered to measure the absolute abundance of every unique TCRbeta CDR3 rearrangement. For each sample, productive Simpson clonality was calculated as the square root of Simpson's diversity index across productive rearrangements. Imported from immuneACCESS, the table was reduced by TCRdb to in-frame sequences with V and J called. These copies leave out some clones; in studies compared against another copy, an unresolved V gene accounts for under half, and the cause of the remainder is not known. V and J calls and clone size are copied from that table; D and trimming were computed from the DNA. For this sample the table gives 150,000 to 170,000 clones, of which approximately 85% were detected only once. Clones ranked in the top ten supply 0.55% to 0.75% of the sample.

At one collaborating source in Seattle, patients were enrolled during active infection and were followed longitudinally through the course of disease. Collaborating institutions collected whole blood in K2EDTA tubes following their own protocols. For TCRbeta analysis, collaborator samples were shipped as frozen whole blood, as isolated PBMCs, or as DNA extracted from either sample type. For this chain, trimming is 4 bases at the V end and 0 bases at the J end, and the number of junction bases without a gene match is 3. From a lookup of the germline V gene, CDR1 and CDR2 are MNHEY and SVGEGT. CDR3 length: 18 amino acids, cysteine to phenylalanine. Only the CDR3 DNA is retained, 54 bases long and in frame from the first base. These data are taken from a study of blood T cell repertoires in COVID-19 (dated by TCRdb to 2020 to 2021). At the level of the whole study: Samples from collaborators originated in the United States, Italy and Spain and spanned both the acute and convalescent phases of COVID-19. Samples were obtained from the ongoing ImmuneRACE study (first 160 participants) and from 1,254 subjects provided by 6 global collaborators. The prospective study material was composed of cDNA or gDNA derived from T cells, B-cell-depleted T cells, or PBMCs. A de-identified subject ID, COVID-19 status, age in years and sex were almost always included in the sample metadata. Where available, HLA class I and class II types were taken from metadata supplied by the sample provider and were not determined by assay-based typing. A freely available public database, intended as a resource for researchers studying the immune response to SARS-CoV-2, is where the repertoires were released. The dataset comprised deeply sampled blood TCRbeta repertoires from subjects exposed to, actively infected with, or recovered from COVID-19.

Summary of the overall study and its limitations: The quantity of clinical and demographic metadata differed by source and by participant and was supplied without curation.

The source material was peripheral blood. The receptor comes from a man aged 55-75 years with COVID-19, enrolled during active disease. The chain was built from TRBV6-2 or TRBV6-3 and TRBJ2-6, and 13 junctional nucleotides match TRBD2. The CDR3 reads as follows: CASSFGLAGDSGANVLTF. The DNA sequence follows: TGTGCCAGCAGTTTTGGACTAGCGGGAGACTCTGGGGCCAACGTCCTGACTTTC.